This section outlines one T cell receptor beta chain sequence together with its context. Its matching antigen is unknown. This sample is part of a study of blood T cells in healthy people across ages. Study-level results: Aged donors had fewer naive CD4+ cells and lower diversity than long-lived donors. Diversity estimates from one million T cells were considered underestimates.

The CDR3 consists of 17 residues. The ends were cut back, 5 bases at V and 2 bases at J, with 18 bases in the middle. The germline CDR1 and CDR2 sequences are SGHTA and FQGNSA. A J-beta primer mix and a sample-barcoded 5' primer were used in a second PCR of about 7 to 12 cycles. A single record per CDR3 protein comes from TCRdb applying MiXCR to the 5' RACE reads. The sample contains roughly 500,000 distinct CDR3 sequences, 25% to 30% of which appear only once. The rearrangement links TRBV7-2 to TRBJ2-2; D is uncertain. Sequenced: blood. The receptor's source is a woman aged 70-85 years in good health. CDR3 amino acids: CASSPGRESDNTGELFF. The CDR3 DNA reads as TGTGCCAGCAGCCCCGGCCGAGAGAGCGATAACACCGGGGAGCTGTTTTTT.